Listed here is a single T cell receptor (beta chain). This record belongs to a study of blood T cell repertoires in COVID-19. Produced via immunoSEQ multiplex PCR; TCRdb's table is partial and in-frame only. The table records 70,000 or so clones, about four fifths of them present only once. With 5 bases removed from V and 2 bases from J, the gap between germline ends came to 16 bases. Germline lookup yields CDR1 SGHTA and CDR2 FQGNSA. The CDR3 sequence is 16 residues long. The sample was peripheral blood. The V call is TRBV7-2, the J call TRBJ1-5, with D unclear. The clonotype comes from a human donor in a cohort sampled during active COVID-19. This chain's CDR3 is CASSPLPVSGNQPQHF. CDR3 sequence (DNA): TGTGCCAGCAGCCCTCTGCCGGTATCGGGCAATCAGCCCCAGCATTTT.